These T cell receptor beta chains were read from a single sample in a study of OX40 agonist ivuxolimab in advanced cancers. Clones were sequenced by immunoSEQ multiplex PCR, and TCRdb holds only the in-frame ones, with some missing. The repertoire holds around 80,000 clones, with roughly nine tenths as singletons. This material consisted of CD4+ or CD8+ T cells sorted from blood, taken in a trial of the OX40 agonist ivuxolimab. These receptors were collected from an adult with an advanced solid tumor such as melanoma, head and neck, liver or kidney cancer. CDR3s include the opening cysteine and the closing phenylalanine or tryptophan. Some rows have no size entry. The others give once, few or many, or a class for an expanded clone.

V gene	clone size	J gene	CDR3 protein
TRBV7-9	.	TRBJ2-2	CASSTSGGIAGELFF
TRBV5-1	once	TRBJ2-2	CASSLTQAGGVANTGELFF
TRBV14	once	TRBJ2-7	CASSQDRGTYEQYF
TRBV2	.	TRBJ1-4	CASSLGLEKLFF
TRBV2	.	TRBJ1-1	CASSARSGAHTEAFF
TRBV30	.	TRBJ2-6	CAWSAPGGLSGANVLTF
TRBV18	.	TRBJ2-1	CASSPRTSGYAGGGGYNEQFF
TRBV4-1	few	TRBJ2-7	CASSQARARGQGYEQYF
TRBV19	.	TRBJ2-6	CASRPQGYSGANVLTF
TRBV10-3	once	TRBJ1-1	CAISMGRENTEAFF
TRBV4-1	.	TRBJ1-3	CASSGTLSGNTIYF
TRBV7-9	.	TRBJ1-3	CASSLAGSSGNTIYF
TRBV30	.	TRBJ2-5	CAWSVTHQETQYF
TRBV30	.	TRBJ1-1	CAWRAGRITEAFF
TRBV28	.	TRBJ2-7	CASTKKALWGNHYEQYF
TRBV7-2	.	TRBJ2-7	CASSRAGDYEQYF
TRBV6-4	.	TRBJ1-1	CASSATGGADTEAFF
TRBV27	.	TRBJ1-1	CASRWGDRENTEAFF
TRBV6-1	.	TRBJ2-3	CASSIAGGEVDTQYF
TRBV2	.	TRBJ1-1	CASSEMGRGEAFF
TRBV5-1	.	TRBJ2-3	CASNLRTGDLTDTQYF
TRBV6-1	.	TRBJ1-5	CASSESHMSGQPQHF
TRBV9	once	TRBJ1-4	CASSVVPGEKLFF
TRBV19	.	TRBJ2-5	CASSSRQHAQETQYF
TRBV30	once	TRBJ2-5	CAWDGGQETQYF
TRBV18	.	TRBJ1-2	CASSSMQGLPYGYTF
TRBV28	.	TRBJ2-3	CASSFRDPTDTQYF
TRBV10-2	.	TRBJ2-7	CASSDSYEQYF
TRBV21-1	.	TRBJ2-5	CASSKQSGRPQETQYF
TRBV4-2	.	TRBJ2-7	CASSQDARGGSGYEQYF
TRBV7-9	.	TRBJ1-4	CASSLTRTNEKLFF
TRBV7-6	.	TRBJ2-5	CASSLGNQGETQYF
TRBV6-5	.	TRBJ2-3	CASSGPTDTQYF
TRBV28	.	TRBJ2-1	CASSLQGLSPNNEQFF
TRBV5-4	.	TRBJ2-5	CASSLTSGGGETQYF
TRBV30	.	TRBJ1-3	CACISGRDRGANTIYF